The clone carrying this T cell receptor beta chain was seen at least ten times. These data are taken from a study of regulatory T cells in long-lasting Graves disease. Looked up from germline, CDR1 is SNHLY and CDR2 is FYNNEI. V shed 4 bases and J 8 bases; nucleotides not matched to a gene: 7. This CDR3 is 14 amino acids long. Building of the TCR beta libraries involved iRepertoire HTBI primers and Arm-PCR of CDR3 regions. In TCRdb, the multiplex PCR reads were re-called with MiXCR into one record per CDR3 protein. The sample lists about 660,000 distinct CDR3 sequences, around 30% occurring once. Indicated time point: persistent/refractory GD, antithyroid drugs over 5 years with positive TRAb. Making the TCR library involved RNA that had been extracted from PBMCs.

The TCR sequence derives from a female donor with Graves disease. Sequencing was performed on peripheral blood mononuclear cells (PBMCs), taken when the disease was refractory, from a patient treated with antithyroid drugs. This chain uses TRBV2 with TRBJ1-4, with 7 bases lining up with TRBD1. The CDR3 loop reads CASSVDRVLEKLFF. CDR3 in DNA: TGTGCCAGCAGTGTAGACAGGGTGCTCGAAAAACTGTTTTTT. The full variable domain, completed using reference TRBV2 and TRBJ1-4, is EPEVTQTPSHQVTQMGQEVILRCVPISNHLYFYWYRQILGQKVEFLVSFYNNEISEKSEIFDDQFSVERPDGSNFTLKIRSTKLEDSAMYFCASSVDRVLEKLFFGSGTQLSVL.